The TCR beta chain described here comes from a study of cytomegalovirus exposure and HLA in healthy donors. The V gene's germline CDR1 is MNHEY and CDR2 SVGAGI. The J segment lost 0 bases and the V segment lost 8 bases, leaving 4 bases of the junction unmatched. This CDR3 comprises 14 residues. This clone was observed once. Primers: 60 Vbeta forward and 13 Jbeta reverse. Clones were sequenced by immunoSEQ multiplex PCR, and TCRdb holds only the in-frame ones, with some missing. The top ten clones hold 3% to 4% of a sample with 250,000 to 350,000 clones, more than 80% of them seen once. Sequenced: PBMCs. The chain links TRBV6-5 to TRBJ1-3; 7 bases line up with TRBD1. This TCR came from a man in his forties in good health and CMV-seropositive. The CDR3 region is CASGTVASGNTIYF. CDR3 nucleotides: TGTGCCAGCGGGACAGTTGCCTCTGGAAACACCATATATTTT.